These 19 T cell receptor beta chains share one sample of origin, sequenced in a study of T cells after yellow fever vaccination (dated by TCRdb to the late 2010s). Per the publication, the treatment or condition label means: live attenuated yellow fever vaccine strain. Preparation of the library involved 5' RACE. The run used an Illumina HiSeq 2500. The public reads were quality trimmed at Q25 with fastp and then assembled into clones with MiXCR by TCRdb, keeping productive beta chains. Every distinct CDR3 protein forms one entry, paired with its most common genes and DNA. The table for this sample lists hundreds of thousands of distinct CDR3 sequences; 15% to 20% of them were counted only once. The ten most abundant clones make up around 15% of the sample. The source was PBMCs, collected 15 days after the yellow fever booster vaccination. The receptors come from a man aged 25-45 years who received the YFV17D yellow fever vaccine.

This clonotype has only a few counts. This chain connects TRBV25-1 to TRBJ2-4; 9 positions agree with TRBD2. From germline, CDR1 is MGHDK and CDR2 SYGVNS. The CDR3 is 16 amino acids. Trimming cost V 3 bases and J 0 bases; bases outside gene matches: 3. CDR3 protein: CASSDGTSRAKNIQYF. CDR3 sequence (DNA): TGTGCCAGCAGTGACGGGACTAGCCGAGCCAAAAACATTCAGTACTTC.

This clonotype was detected only a few times. The V call is TRBV20-1, the J call TRBJ2-5, with D tentatively TRBD2 (6 bases). Looked up from germline, CDR1 is DFQATT and CDR2 is SNEGSKA (reference sequence). This CDR3 region has 13 residues. The V end was cut by 3 bases, the J end by 2 bases, with 10 bases between. CDR3 region: CSASRGWQETQYF. DNA for the CDR3: TGCAGTGCTAGTCGGGGGTGGCAAGAGACCCAGTACTTC.

This clonotype showed up just a few times. V is TRBV20-1 and J is TRBJ2-1; D is tentatively TRBD1 or TRBD2 (6 bases each). With 2 bases removed from V and 0 bases from J, the gap between germline ends came to 14 bases. The CDR3 sequence is 16 residues long. Looked up from germline, CDR1 is DFQATT and CDR2 is SNEGSKA (reference sequence). The CDR3 region has the DNA TGCAGTGCTAGAAACTACGGGGGCAGCTCCTACAATGAGCAGTTCTTC. Encoded protein: CSARNYGGSSYNEQFF.

V and J are TRBV12-5 and TRBJ1-5; D not resolved. V dropped 7 bases and J dropped 4 bases, with 14 bases sitting between them. CDR1 is LGHNT, CDR2 FRNRAP, per germline. This CDR3 region has 14 residues. The DNA for the CDR3 is TGTGCTAGTGCTCTCTCGTCGGAGAATCAGCCCCAGCATTTT. Translation gives CASALSSENQPQHF.

The rearrangement links TRBV5-4 to TRBJ2-5; D remains ambiguous. V lost 4 bases to trimming and J lost 0 bases, with 7 bases between them. Germline CDR1 is SGHNT and CDR2 is YYREEE (reference sequence). This CDR3 has 13 amino acids. In nucleotides, the CDR3 is TGTGCCAGCAGCCGGTCTGACCAAGAGACCCAGTACTTC. Protein sequence: CASSRSDQETQYF.

This clonotype turned up a few times. V gene TRBV24-1 combines with J gene TRBJ2-1; D unclear. V lost 3 bases to trimming and J lost 5 bases, with 10 bases between them. The CDR3 consists of 14 residues. Looked up from germline, CDR1 is KGHDR and CDR2 is SFDVKD. The CDR3, as DNA: TGTGCCACCAGTGATGCCACGTGGGACAATGAGCAGTTCTTC. Protein sequence: CATSDATWDNEQFF.

The V and J genes are TRBV5-1 and TRBJ2-2, with 9 positions matching TRBD2. Germline V gives CDR1 SGHRS, CDR2 YFSETQ. The CDR3 is made up of 14 amino acids. The ends lost 4 bases at V and 4 bases at J; junction bases unmatched: 2. This chain's CDR3 is CASSGREGTGELFF. CDR3 DNA sequence: TGCGCCAGCAGCGGGCGGGAGGGCACCGGGGAGCTGTTTTTT. Based on the CDR3 plus reference TRBV5-1 and TRBJ2-2, the full variable domain is KAGVTQTPRYLIKTRGQQVTLSCSPISGHRSVSWYQQTPGQGLQFLFEYFSETQRNKGNFPGRFSGRQFSNSRSEMNVSTLELGDSALYLCASSGREGTGELFFGEGSRLTVL.

This clonotype has just a few counts. CDR3: CASSSLGQNTDTQYF. CDR3 DNA: TGCGCCAGCAGCTCTCTAGGACAGAACACAGATACGCAGTATTTT. J is TRBJ2-3 and V is TRBV5-1; D might be TRBD1 (6 bases). V lost 3 bases, J lost 2 bases, and 13 bases lay in between. The CDR3 runs 15 residues. Germline V lookup: CDR1 SGHRS, CDR2 YFSETQ.

This clonotype was counted a few times. The chain links TRBV20-1 to TRBJ2-7, with 11 bases fitting TRBD2. The CDR3 runs to 14 residues. The V gene end was trimmed by 3 bases and the J gene end by 6 bases; junction bases not matched to a gene: 7. The germline V gene encodes CDR1 DFQATT and CDR2 SNEGSKA (reference sequence). DNA for the CDR3: TGCAGTGCTAGCCCGGATAGCGGGAGGGCCGAGCAGTACTTC. It specifies CSASPDSGRAEQYF.

The chain has TRBV4-2 and TRBJ2-4; 8 bases fit TRBD2. The germline CDR1 and CDR2 sequences are LGHNA and YNFKEQ. V shed 0 bases and J 15 bases; nucleotides not matched to a gene: 7. The CDR3 runs 13 residues. CDR3 loop: CASSQDRGGRRYF. CDR3 bases: TGTGCCAGCAGCCAAGATAGGGGCGGGAGGAGGTACTTC.

This clonotype was counted between two and nine times. This CDR3 is CSVLRAQQETQYF. As DNA, the CDR3 is TGCAGCGTACTCCGGGCACAGCAAGAGACCCAGTACTTC. V and J are TRBV29-1 and TRBJ2-5; no clear D. The germline V gene encodes CDR1 SQVTM and CDR2 ANQGSEA. Trimming left V 6 bases short and J 2 bases short, with 13 bases between. The CDR3 extends over 13 amino acids. Using reference TRBV29-1 and TRBJ2-5 for the parts outside the CDR3, the full variable domain is SAVISQKPSRDICQRGTSLTIQCQVDSQVTMMFWYRQQPGQSLTLIATANQGSEATYESGFVIDKFPISRPNLTFSTLTVSNMSPEDSSIYLCSVLRAQQETQYFGPGTRLLVL.

The chain combines TRBV6-2 or TRBV6-3 with TRBJ2-6; 11 nucleotides line up with TRBD1. V lost 2 bases, J lost 3 bases, and 18 bases stayed unmatched. Per the germline V gene, CDR1 is MNHEY and CDR2 is SVGEGT. The CDR3 is made up of 22 amino acids. The CDR3 DNA sequence: TGTGCCAGCAGTTACGGGACCTTCGCCGCCGGGACAGGGGGAAATGGGGCCAACGTCCTGACTTTC. Amino acid sequence: CASSYGTFAAGTGGNGANVLTF.

A few counts support this clonotype. The chain uses TRBV27 and TRBJ1-5, with D uncertain. V was pared by 0 bases and J by 6 bases, with 6 bases between. Germline values: CDR1 MNHEY, CDR2 SMNVEV (reference sequence). This CDR3 is 13 amino acids long. CDR3 bases: TGTGCCAGCAGTTTATCTCGTGTTCAGCCCCAGCATTTT. It codes for CASSLSRVQPQHF.

The J gene is TRBJ2-3, the V gene TRBV7-8; 12 bases line up with TRBD2. The CDR3 runs 16 residues. Germline values: CDR1 SGHVS, CDR2 FQNEAQ. After removal of 2 bases from V and 8 bases from J, the junction contained 8 bases not matched to a gene. CDR3 bases: TGTGCCAGCAGCTTAACCCGACTAGCGGGAGTTGCTACGCAGTATTTT. Translated, it gives CASSLTRLAGVATQYF.

The chain carries TRBV12-5 and TRBJ2-3, with D unclear. From germline, CDR1 is LGHNT and CDR2 FRNRAP. The ends were cut back, 4 bases at V and 0 bases at J, with 2 bases in the middle. The CDR3 has 12 amino acids. The CDR3 DNA sequence: TGTGCTAGTGGTTCCAGCACAGATACGCAGTATTTT. This gives the protein CASGSSTDTQYF.

V is TRBV5-1 and J is TRBJ2-1; 8 nucleotides align to TRBD2. Germline loops: CDR1 SGHRS, CDR2 YFSETQ. V was pared by 3 bases and J by 5 bases, with 13 bases of the junction left unmatched. The CDR3 runs 17 residues. Written as DNA, the CDR3 is TGCGCCAGCAGCTACGGACTAGCCACAAGAGACCACAATGAGCAGTTCTTC. This codes for CASSYGLATRDHNEQFF. Complete variable domain (other parts from reference TRBV5-1 and TRBJ2-1): KAGVTQTPRYLIKTRGQQVTLSCSPISGHRSVSWYQQTPGQGLQFLFEYFSETQRNKGNFPGRFSGRQFSNSRSEMNVSTLELGDSALYLCASSYGLATRDHNEQFFGPGTRLTVL.

The genes are TRBV7-2 and TRBJ2-3; 8 bases fit TRBD2. The CDR3 runs 15 residues. V dropped 7 bases and J dropped 4; count of bases not matched to a gene: 10. The V gene's germline CDR1 is SGHTA and CDR2 FQGNSA. The CDR3 loop is CASTLGLAGADTQYF. CDR3 bases: TGTGCCAGCACCTTGGGGCTAGCGGGCGCAGATACGCAGTATTTT.

A few counts support this clonotype. The V call is TRBV4-1, the J call TRBJ2-3; D uncertain. Looked up from germline, CDR1 is MGHRA and CDR2 is YSYEKL. V lost 6 bases and J 2 bases, leaving 12 bases between the germline ends. CDR3 size: 14 residues. CDR3 coding DNA: TGCGCCAGCAGGCATAACTTGGCCACAGATACGCAGTATTTT. It is translated as CASRHNLATDTQYF.

The chain uses TRBV20-1 and TRBJ2-7; 10 bases align to TRBD2. Losses at the gene ends were 8 bases for V and 5 bases for J; bases not matched to a gene: 15. The CDR3 has 15 amino acids. Looked up from germline, CDR1 is DFQATT and CDR2 is SNEGSKA (reference sequence). In nucleotides, the CDR3 is TGCAGTTCCCAACTAAAGCGGGAGGGCCCGGACGAGCAGTACTTC. It is translated as CSSQLKREGPDEQYF.